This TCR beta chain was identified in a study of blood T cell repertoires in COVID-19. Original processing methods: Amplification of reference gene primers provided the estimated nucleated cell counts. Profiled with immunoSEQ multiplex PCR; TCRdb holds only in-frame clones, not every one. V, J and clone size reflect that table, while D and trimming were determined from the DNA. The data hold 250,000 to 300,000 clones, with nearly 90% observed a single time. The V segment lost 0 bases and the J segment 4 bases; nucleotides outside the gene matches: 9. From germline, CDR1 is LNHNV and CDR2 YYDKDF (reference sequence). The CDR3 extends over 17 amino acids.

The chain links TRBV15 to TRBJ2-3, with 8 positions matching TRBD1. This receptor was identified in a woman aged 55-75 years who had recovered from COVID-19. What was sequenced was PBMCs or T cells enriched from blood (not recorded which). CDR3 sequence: CATSRDQQGTGSDTQYF. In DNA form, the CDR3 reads TGTGCCACCAGCAGAGATCAACAGGGGACAGGTTCAGATACGCAGTATTTT.